The T cell receptor beta chain under discussion was sequenced for a study of radiotherapy plus CTLA-4 blockade in lung cancer. Study results and limitations: Reportedly, early blood T cell clone dynamics best predicted response, with interferon-beta. An expansion of tumor-derived TCR clones occurred in blood after radiotherapy plus ipilimumab.

Sequenced by immunoSEQ multiplex PCR; TCRdb stores in-frame clones only, minus some. Altogether 110,000 or so clones are present, 78% being singletons, with the ten largest covering approximately 4.7%. Patients had chemo-refractory metastatic non-small-cell lung cancer and received focal radiation plus CTLA-4 blockade that used ipilimumab. Notes on this clone: Its antigen remains unknown.

V lost 5 bases, J lost 1 base, and 7 bases stayed unmatched. Germline CDR1 LNHDA, CDR2 SQIVND (reference sequence). This CDR3 contains 16 residues. The receptor comes from a human donor with non-small cell lung cancer who had a partial response to radiotherapy plus ipilimumab. The starting material was peripheral blood, obtained from a patient treated with radiotherapy plus ipilimumab. The chain has TRBV19 and TRBJ1-5; 8 bases line up with TRBD1. CDR3 residues: CASSPADRVSNQPQHF. CDR3 in DNA: TGTGCCAGTAGTCCCGCGGACAGGGTGAGCAATCAGCCCCAGCATTTT.